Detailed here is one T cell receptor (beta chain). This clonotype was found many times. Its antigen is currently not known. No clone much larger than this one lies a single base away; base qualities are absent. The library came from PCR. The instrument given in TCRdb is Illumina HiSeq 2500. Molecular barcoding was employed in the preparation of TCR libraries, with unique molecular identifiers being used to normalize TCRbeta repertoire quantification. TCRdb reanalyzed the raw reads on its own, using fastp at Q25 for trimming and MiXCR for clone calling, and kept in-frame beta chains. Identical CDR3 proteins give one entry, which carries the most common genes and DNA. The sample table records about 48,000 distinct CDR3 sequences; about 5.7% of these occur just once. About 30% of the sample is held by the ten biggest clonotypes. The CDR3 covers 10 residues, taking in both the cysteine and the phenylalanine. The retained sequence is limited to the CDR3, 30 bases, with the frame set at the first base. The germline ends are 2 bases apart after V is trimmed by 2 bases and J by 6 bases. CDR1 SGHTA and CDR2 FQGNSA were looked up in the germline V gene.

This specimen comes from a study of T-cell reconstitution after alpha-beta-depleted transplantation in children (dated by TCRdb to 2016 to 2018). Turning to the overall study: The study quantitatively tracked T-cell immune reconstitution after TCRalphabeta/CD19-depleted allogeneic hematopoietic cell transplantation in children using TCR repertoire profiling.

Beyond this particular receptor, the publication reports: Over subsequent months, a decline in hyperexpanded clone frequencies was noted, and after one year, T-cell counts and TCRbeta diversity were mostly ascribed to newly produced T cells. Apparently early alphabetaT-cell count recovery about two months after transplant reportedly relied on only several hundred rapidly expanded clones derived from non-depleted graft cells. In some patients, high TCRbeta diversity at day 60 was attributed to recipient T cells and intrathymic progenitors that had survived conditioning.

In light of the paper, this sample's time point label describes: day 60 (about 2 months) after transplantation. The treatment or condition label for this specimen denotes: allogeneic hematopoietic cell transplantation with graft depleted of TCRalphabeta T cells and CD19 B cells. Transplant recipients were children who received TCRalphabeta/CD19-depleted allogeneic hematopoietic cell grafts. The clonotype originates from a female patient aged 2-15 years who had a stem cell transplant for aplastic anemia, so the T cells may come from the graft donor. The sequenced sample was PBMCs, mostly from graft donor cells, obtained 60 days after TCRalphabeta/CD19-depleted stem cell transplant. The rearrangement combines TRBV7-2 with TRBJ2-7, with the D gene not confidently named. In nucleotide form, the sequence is TGTGCCAGCAGCTTAATCGAGCAGTACTTC. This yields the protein CASSLIEQYF.